The entry below gives a single TCR beta chain sequence along with its context. The germline gene is not matched at one end of the junction; a read error may be the cause. Additional DNA sequences in this sample encode the identical CDR3. This specimen comes from a study of cytomegalovirus exposure and HLA in healthy donors. PCR amplification relied on 60 Vbeta primers (plus 13 Jbeta primers). Produced via immunoSEQ multiplex PCR; TCRdb's table is partial and in-frame only. Its clone listing holds about 34,000 clones. From germline, CDR1 is MNHNS and CDR2 SASEGT. The CDR3 loop spans 15 amino acids. The source of this sequence is a woman aged 40-49 years in good health and CMV-seropositive. The sample was PBMCs. The chain is built from TRBV6-1 and TRBJ2-7; TRBD1 matches at 10 bases. The CDR3 loop is CASSVHGGTGDEQYF. The CDR3 coding sequence is TGTGCCAGTAGTGTCCACGGGGGGACAGGGGACGAGCAGTACTTC.